The clone carrying this T cell receptor beta chain was seen only a few times. Antigen specificity is unknown. This entry comes from a study of identical twins. Each CDR3 protein is one row after TCRdb ran MiXCR on the 5' RACE reads. The sample includes 650,000 to 800,000 distinct CDR3 sequences, over 8.5% of them seen just once. The CDR3 runs to 14 residues. Germline lookup yields CDR1 SGHRS and CDR2 YFSETQ. Trimming took off 0 bases at V and 1 base at J, with 8 bases between the two ends. Study-level findings and limits: Invariant MAIT and iNKT cells could partly confound zero-insertion analyses.

This sample was shared with a second study, whose subject was yellow fever vaccine responses in identical twins.

V is TRBV5-1 and J is TRBJ2-7; no reliable D call. Sequenced input: PBMCs. This TCR came from a young woman in good health. CDR3: CASSLAQSSYEQYF. The CDR3 DNA is TGCGCCAGCAGCTTGGCTCAGTCTTCCTACGAGCAGTACTTC.